The 16 T cell receptor beta chains presented below share a single source sample, sequenced in a study of T-cell reconstitution after alpha-beta-depleted transplantation in children. TCRbeta library construction was performed incorporating unique molecular identifiers. TCRdb re-called the PCR reads through MiXCR, storing one row per CDR3 protein. The top ten clones hold 14% of a sample with more than 400,000 distinct CDR3 sequences, over 9.5% of them seen once. The sample in question was PBMCs, mostly from graft donor cells, obtained 180 days after TCRalphabeta/CD19-depleted stem cell transplant. These receptors all stem from a female patient between 2 and 10 years old who had a stem cell transplant for aplastic anemia, so the T cells may come from the graft donor.

The CDR3 nucleotides read TGTGCCATCAGTGAGCCGGGGACAGGGGGTTCCTACGAGCAGTACTTC. Its translation is CAISEPGTGGSYEQYF. V usage is TRBV10-3 and J usage is TRBJ2-7; 11 bases fit TRBD1. V lost 2 bases and J lost 1; bases outside the gene matches: 4. The CDR3 runs 16 residues. Germline CDR1 is ENHRY and CDR2 is SYGVKD.

This clonotype was seen more than once but under ten times. CDR3 region: CASSYLTGPSTDTQYF. CDR3 nucleotides: TGTGCCAGCAGTTACTTGACAGGGCCGAGCACAGATACGCAGTATTTT. The chain joins TRBV6-5 to TRBJ2-3; 7 bases fit TRBD1. J gave up 0 bases and V 1 base, and 4 bases lay outside the gene matches. The CDR3 totals 16 residues. Germline values: CDR1 MNHEY, CDR2 SVGAGI.

This clonotype was found many times. The gene calls are TRBV12-3 or TRBV12-4 and TRBJ2-3; D unresolved. The CDR3 length is 13 residues. Trimming took off 10 bases at V and 0 bases at J, with 11 bases between the two ends. CDR3 nucleotide sequence: TGTGCCATCACCGTCTCTAGCACAGATACGCAGTATTTT. Its translation is CAITVSSTDTQYF.

The chain is built from TRBV7-6 and TRBJ2-7, with a tentative D call TRBD1 (6 bases). V lost 5 bases, J lost 2 bases, and 10 bases lay in between. The V gene's germline CDR1 is SGHVS and CDR2 FNYEAQ. The CDR3 contains 13 residues. The chain's CDR3 is CASSGPGAYEQYV. The CDR3 DNA follows: TGTGCCAGCAGCGGTCCAGGGGCCTACGAGCAGTACGTC.

The chain is built from TRBV28 and TRBJ2-2; D is ambiguous. The CDR3 loop spans 14 amino acids. Germline V gene lookup returns CDR1 MDHEN and CDR2 SYDVKM. Trimming removed 8 bases from V and 3 bases from J, with 13 bases in between. The CDR3 region is CASVPLPDTGELFF. CDR3 DNA: TGTGCCAGCGTTCCCCTACCGGACACCGGGGAGCTGTTTTTT.

The chain has TRBV5-1 and TRBJ2-6; unclear D gene. This CDR3 is 17 amino acids long. V shed 3 bases and J shed 0 bases, with 13 bases lying between them. CDR1 and CDR2 (germline): SGHRS, YFSETQ. This chain's CDR3 is CASSSRKDGSGANVLTF. The CDR3 DNA reads as TGCGCCAGCAGCTCCCGCAAGGACGGCTCTGGGGCCAACGTCCTGACTTTC.

A remark on this clonotype: The junction departs from germline at one end; a sequencing error may be responsible. V is TRBV4-2 and J is TRBJ2-5; 10 bases map to TRBD2. There are 14 residues in the CDR3. Germline-derived CDR1 and CDR2 are LGHNA and YNFKEQ. The chain's CDR3 is CASSPGLAEETRYF. The CDR3 region has the DNA TGTGCCAGCAGCCCCGGACTAGCGGAAGAGACCCGGTACTTC.

J is TRBJ2-1 and V is TRBV10-3, with a tentative D call TRBD2 (5 bases). Deletions cut 10 bases from V and 3 bases from J, with 13 bases between. The germline CDR1 and CDR2 sequences are ENHRY and SYGVKD. This CDR3 region has 13 residues. Written as DNA, the CDR3 is TGTGCCACCAGAGACGACTACTACAATGAGCAGTTCTTC. Amino acid sequence: CATRDDYYNEQFF.

The V and J genes are TRBV4-3 and TRBJ1-2; TRBD1 aligns across 8 bases. CDR1 LGHNA and CDR2 YSLEER come from the germline V gene. V lost 1 base and J lost 4; bases outside the gene matches: 8. The CDR3 spans 16 residues. The CDR3 region has the DNA TGCGCCAGCAGCCAAGTTCCCGGGACAGGCATCTATGGCTACACCTTC. Amino acid sequence: CASSQVPGTGIYGYTF.

The genes are TRBV10-3 and TRBJ1-5, with 10 bases fitting TRBD1. Germline V gene data show CDR1 as ENHRY and CDR2 as SYGVKD. This CDR3 has 15 residues. V shed 4 bases and J 4 bases; nucleotides not matched to a gene: 4. The CDR3 DNA reads TGTGCCATCAGTGGCGGACAGGGGGTTAATCAGCCCCAGCATTTT. Residues: CAISGGQGVNQPQHF.

This clonotype was counted a few times. The V and J genes are TRBV4-3 and TRBJ2-1, with 11 bases aligning to TRBD2. CDR1 LGHNA and CDR2 YSLEER come from the germline V gene. After removal of 1 base from V and 7 bases from J, the junction contained 6 bases not matched to a gene. CDR3 length: 16 amino acids. The CDR3 is CASSQGGLAAVNEQFF. The CDR3 region has the DNA TGCGCCAGCAGCCAAGGGGGACTAGCGGCGGTAAATGAGCAGTTCTTC.

This chain joins TRBV6-5 and TRBJ2-3, with D tentatively TRBD2 (6 bases). Germline-derived CDR1 and CDR2 are MNHEY and SVGAGI. The CDR3 is 15 residues long. The germline V and J ends were trimmed by 4 bases and 1 base, with 12 bases remaining between them. CDR3 in DNA: TGTGCCAGCAGTTGGCGGGACCGGGGCACAGATACGCAGTATTTT. The encoded protein is CASSWRDRGTDTQYF.

The gene calls are TRBV24-1 and TRBJ2-5; D tentatively fits TRBD1 or TRBD2 (6 bases each). V was clipped by 3 bases and J by 7 bases, with 20 bases between them. The germline V gene encodes CDR1 KGHDR and CDR2 SFDVKD. The CDR3 contains 16 residues. The CDR3 here is CATSDPLVGGVVTQYF. The CDR3 DNA sequence: TGTGCCACCAGTGATCCTCTCGTGGGGGGCGTTGTGACCCAGTACTTC.

The sample holds a few counts of this clonotype. The gene calls are TRBV4-2 and TRBJ2-2, with 9 nucleotides matching TRBD2. Germline V lookup: CDR1 LGHNA, CDR2 YNFKEQ. This CDR3 contains 17 residues. V shed 0 bases and J 7 bases; nucleotides not matched to a gene: 9. The CDR3 loop reads CASSQDLGSGRFGELFF. The DNA of the CDR3 is TGTGCCAGCAGCCAAGACTTGGGAAGCGGGAGGTTCGGGGAGCTGTTTTTT.

CDR3 in DNA: TGCAGCGCGGGGAGCGGGAGGGGATGGGGGCAGTTCTTC. This codes for CSAGSGRGWGQFF. V gene TRBV29-1 combines with J gene TRBJ2-1; 10 bases are a match to TRBD2. The CDR3 has 13 amino acids. Germline loops: CDR1 SQVTM, CDR2 ANQGSEA. Losses at the gene ends were 7 bases for V and 12 bases for J; bases not matched to a gene: 12.

This clonotype has a handful of counts. This chain uses TRBV5-1 with TRBJ2-5; 10 bases fit TRBD2. From germline, CDR1 is SGHRS and CDR2 YFSETQ. The junction had 10 bases not matched to a gene; V was cut back by 4 bases and J by 4 bases. The CDR3 length is 16 residues. The CDR3: CASSHWGLAGAETQYF. DNA of the CDR3: TGCGCCAGCAGCCACTGGGGGCTAGCGGGAGCAGAGACCCAGTACTTC.